This T cell receptor beta chain was sequenced in a study of blood T cell repertoires in COVID-19. At the level of the study: The origin of the acute and convalescent COVID-19 samples was the United States, Italy and Spain.

Profiling relied on immunoSEQ multiplex PCR, and the TCRdb table lists in-frame clones only, not all of them. The repertoire includes nearly 110,000 clones, 60% to 85% of them detected once, and around 4.4% sits in the top ten. Germline V lookup: CDR1 SGHTA, CDR2 FQGTGA. CDR3 size: 12 residues. V is TRBV7-3 and J is TRBJ2-3; D might be TRBD2 (5 bases). The TCR originated in a man aged 70 or older with acute or convalescent COVID-19. The sequencing input was peripheral blood. This CDR3 reads CSRAPSPDTQYF. The CDR3 DNA is TGTTCGAGGGCCCCTTCCCCCGATACGCAGTATTTT.